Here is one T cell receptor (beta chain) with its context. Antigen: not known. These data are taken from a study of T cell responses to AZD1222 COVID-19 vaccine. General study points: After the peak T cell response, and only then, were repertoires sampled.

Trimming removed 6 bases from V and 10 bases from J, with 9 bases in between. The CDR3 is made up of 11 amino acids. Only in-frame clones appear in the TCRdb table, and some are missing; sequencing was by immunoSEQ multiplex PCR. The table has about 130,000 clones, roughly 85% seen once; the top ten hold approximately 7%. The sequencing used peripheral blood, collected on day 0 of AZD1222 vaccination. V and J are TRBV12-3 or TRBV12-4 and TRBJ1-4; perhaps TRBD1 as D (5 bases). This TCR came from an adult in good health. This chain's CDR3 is CASRSGGKLFF. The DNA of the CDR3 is TGTGCCAGCAGGTCGGGGGGAAAACTGTTTTTT.